The 7 T cell receptor beta chains given below trace back to one sample, sequenced in a study of T cell responses to AZD1222 COVID-19 vaccine. Here immunoSEQ multiplex PCR was the method, and the copy in TCRdb shows in-frame clones only, minus some. The table records tens of thousands of clones, just under 90% of them present only once. Sequenced material: peripheral blood, taken on day 0 of AZD1222 vaccination. These receptors came from an adult in good health.

This chain connects TRBV7-8 to TRBJ1-5, with 8 bases identical to TRBD1. Germline CDR1 reads SGHVS; CDR2 reads FQNEAQ. The CDR3 is 14 residues long. V lost 5 bases to trimming and J lost 6 bases; unmatched junction nucleotides: 6. The CDR3 region is CASSRTGLGQPQHF. The CDR3 DNA reads as TGTGCCAGCAGCCGGACAGGGTTGGGTCAGCCCCAGCATTTT.

The rearrangement joins TRBV6-1 to TRBJ2-7; 7 nucleotides line up with TRBD1. CDR1 MNHNS and CDR2 SASEGT come from the germline V gene. The V gene end was trimmed by 10 bases and the J gene end by 2 bases; junction bases not matched to a gene: 8. The CDR3 has 13 residues. CDR3 sequence: CAIAGGSTYEQYF. The CDR3 region has the DNA TGTGCCATTGCAGGGGGAAGCACCTACGAGCAGTACTTC.

The chain is built from TRBV5-1 and TRBJ1-2, with 7 nucleotides matching TRBD1. The CDR3 sequence is 14 residues long. Germline CDR1 and CDR2: SGHRS and YFSETQ. V trimming: 2 bases; J trimming: 6 bases; junction bases outside the gene matches: 7. CDR3 in DNA: TGCGCCAGCAGCTTACTCCAGGGACAGCATGGCTACACCTTC. This codes for CASSLLQGQHGYTF. The full variable domain, in which reference TRBV5-1 and TRBJ1-2 provide the parts outside the CDR3, is KAGVTQTPRYLIKTRGQQVTLSCSPISGHRSVSWYQQTPGQGLQFLFEYFSETQRNKGNFPGRFSGRQFSNSRSEMNVSTLELGDSALYLCASSLLQGQHGYTFGSGTRLTVV.

This clone has a handful of counts. This chain joins TRBV5-6 and TRBJ2-7; D is unresolved. Germline V lookup: CDR1 SGHDT, CDR2 YYEEEE. Trimming left V 4 bases short and J 0 bases short, with 5 bases between. CDR3 size: 12 residues. CDR3 nucleotide sequence: TGTGCCAGCAGCCTCTCCTCCTACGAGCAGTACTTC. This sequence encodes CASSLSSYEQYF. Combining the CDR3 with reference TRBV5-6 and TRBJ2-7 gives the whole variable domain DAGVTQSPTHLIKTRGQQVTLRCSPKSGHDTVSWYQQALGQGPQFIFQYYEEEERQRGNFPDRFSGHQFPNYSSELNVNALLLGDSALYLCASSLSSYEQYFGPGTRLTVT.

The V and J genes are TRBV4-1 and TRBJ1-2; TRBD1 matches at 7 bases. The V gene's germline CDR1 is MGHRA and CDR2 YSYEKL. CDR3 length equals 17 residues. J lost 8 bases, V lost 1 base, and 16 bases had no gene match. This CDR3 reads CASSQAQRGTGERGYTF. The CDR3 DNA reads TGCGCCAGCAGCCAAGCCCAAAGGGGTACAGGGGAGCGAGGCTACACCTTC.

This clone has just one count. This rearrangement joins TRBV7-8 to TRBJ1-1; 7 positions agree with TRBD1. V gave up 3 bases and J gave up 2 bases; unmatched junction bases: 9. Germline CDR1 and CDR2: SGHVS and FQNEAQ. The CDR3 length is 16 residues. The CDR3 region has the DNA TGTGCCAGCAGCTTCCAACGAGGGGGCCCTAACACTGAAGCTTTCTTT. Amino acids: CASSFQRGGPNTEAFF.

The chain combines TRBV10-2 with TRBJ2-7; D unclear. V was pared by 6 bases and J by 3 bases, with 12 bases between. The CDR3 contains 13 residues. The germline V gene encodes CDR1 WSHSY and CDR2 SAAADI. The CDR3 nucleotides are TGCGCCAGCAGGTTGACCTGGGGCTACGAGCAGTACTTC. Translating gives CASRLTWGYEQYF.